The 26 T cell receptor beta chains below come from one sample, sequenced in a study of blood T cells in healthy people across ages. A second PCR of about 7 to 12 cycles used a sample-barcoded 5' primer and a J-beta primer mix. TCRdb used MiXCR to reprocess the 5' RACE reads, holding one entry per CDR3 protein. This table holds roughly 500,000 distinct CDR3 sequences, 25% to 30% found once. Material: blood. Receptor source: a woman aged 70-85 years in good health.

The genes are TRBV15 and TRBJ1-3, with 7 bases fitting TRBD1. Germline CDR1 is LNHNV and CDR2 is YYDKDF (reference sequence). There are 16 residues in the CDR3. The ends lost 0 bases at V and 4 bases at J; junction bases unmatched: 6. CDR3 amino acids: CATSRDQGDSGNTIYF. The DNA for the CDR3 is TGTGCCACCAGCAGAGATCAGGGGGATTCAGGAAACACCATATATTTT.

The CDR3 here is CASSPRGENIQYF. CDR3 DNA: TGTGCCAGCAGCCCGAGGGGGGAAAACATTCAGTACTTC. The chain carries TRBV7-2 and TRBJ2-4; D assignment may be TRBD1 or TRBD2 (6 bases each). V was clipped by 5 bases and J by 5 bases, with 10 bases between them. The germline CDR1 and CDR2 sequences are SGHTA and FQGNSA. There are 13 residues in the CDR3.

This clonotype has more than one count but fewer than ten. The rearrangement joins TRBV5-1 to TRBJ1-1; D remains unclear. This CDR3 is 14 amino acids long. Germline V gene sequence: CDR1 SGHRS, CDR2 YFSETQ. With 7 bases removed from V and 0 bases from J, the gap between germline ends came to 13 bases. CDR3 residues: CASAPHRMNTEAFF. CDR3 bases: TGCGCCAGCGCTCCCCACAGAATGAACACTGAAGCTTTCTTT.

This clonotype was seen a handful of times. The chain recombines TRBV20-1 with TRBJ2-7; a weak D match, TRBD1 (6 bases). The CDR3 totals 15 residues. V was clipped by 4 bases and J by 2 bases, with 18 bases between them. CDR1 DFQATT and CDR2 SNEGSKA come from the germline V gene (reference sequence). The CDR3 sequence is CSAKFADRFPYEQYF. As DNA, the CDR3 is TGCAGTGCTAAGTTCGCCGACAGGTTCCCCTACGAGCAGTACTTC.

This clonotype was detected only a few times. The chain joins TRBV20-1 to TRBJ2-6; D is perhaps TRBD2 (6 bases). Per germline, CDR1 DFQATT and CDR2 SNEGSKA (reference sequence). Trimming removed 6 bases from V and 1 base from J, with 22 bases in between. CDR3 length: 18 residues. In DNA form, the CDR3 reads TGCAGTGCCCTTCGGCCCGGGATAGCGGTTTCTGGGGCCAACGTCCTGACTTTC. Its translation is CSALRPGIAVSGANVLTF.

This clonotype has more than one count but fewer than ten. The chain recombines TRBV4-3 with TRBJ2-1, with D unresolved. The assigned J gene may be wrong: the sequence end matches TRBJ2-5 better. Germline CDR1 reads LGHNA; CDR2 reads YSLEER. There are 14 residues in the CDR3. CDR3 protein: CASSQEVHSETQYF. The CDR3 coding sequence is TGCGCCAGCAGCCAAGAGGTCCATAGCGAGACCCAGTACTTC.

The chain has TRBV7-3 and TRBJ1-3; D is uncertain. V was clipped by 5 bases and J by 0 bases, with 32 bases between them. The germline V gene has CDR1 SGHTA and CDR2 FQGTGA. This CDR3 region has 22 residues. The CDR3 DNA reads TGTGCCAGCAGCATCCGTACGTCGGCAGCCAAAGCACCGAGACCCTCTGGAAACACCATATATTTT. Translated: CASSIRTSAAKAPRPSGNTIYF.

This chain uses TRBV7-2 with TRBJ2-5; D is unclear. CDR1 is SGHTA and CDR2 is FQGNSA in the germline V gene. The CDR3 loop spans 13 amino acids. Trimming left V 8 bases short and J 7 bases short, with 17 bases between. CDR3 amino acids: CASSRAQVGTQYF. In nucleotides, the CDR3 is TGTGCCAGCTCCCGGGCGCAGGTTGGGACCCAGTACTTC. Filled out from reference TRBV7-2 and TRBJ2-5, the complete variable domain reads GAGVSQSPSNKVTEKGKDVELRCDPISGHTALYWYRQSLGQGLEFLIYFQGNSAPDKSGLPSDRFSAERTGGSVSTLTIQRTQQEDSAVYLCASSRAQVGTQYFGPGTRLLVL.

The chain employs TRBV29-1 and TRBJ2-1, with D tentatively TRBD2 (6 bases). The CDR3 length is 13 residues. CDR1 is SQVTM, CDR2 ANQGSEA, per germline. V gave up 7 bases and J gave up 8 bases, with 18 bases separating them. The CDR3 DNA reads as TGCAGCGCGGGGACTCTTCGGGCGGATGAGCAGTTCTTC. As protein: CSAGTLRADEQFF.

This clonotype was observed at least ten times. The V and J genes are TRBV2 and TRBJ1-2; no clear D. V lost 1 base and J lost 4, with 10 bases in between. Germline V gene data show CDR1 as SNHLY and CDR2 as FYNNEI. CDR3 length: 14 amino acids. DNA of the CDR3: TGTGCCAGCAGTGAAGGGAACAGCCTCTATGGCTACACCTTC. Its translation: CASSEGNSLYGYTF.

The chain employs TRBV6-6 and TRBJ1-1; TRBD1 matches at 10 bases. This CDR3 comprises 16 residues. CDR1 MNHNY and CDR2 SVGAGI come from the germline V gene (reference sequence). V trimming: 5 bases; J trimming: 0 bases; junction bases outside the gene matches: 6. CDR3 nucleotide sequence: TGTGCCAGCAGTCGCCGGACAGGGGGATTGAACACTGAAGCTTTCTTT. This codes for CASSRRTGGLNTEAFF.

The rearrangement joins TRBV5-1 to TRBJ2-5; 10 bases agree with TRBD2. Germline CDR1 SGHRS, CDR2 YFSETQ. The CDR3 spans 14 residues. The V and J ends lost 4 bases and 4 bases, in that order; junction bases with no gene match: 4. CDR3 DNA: TGCGCCAGCAGCCCCGCTAGCGGGGGAGAGACCCAGTACTTC. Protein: CASSPASGGETQYF.

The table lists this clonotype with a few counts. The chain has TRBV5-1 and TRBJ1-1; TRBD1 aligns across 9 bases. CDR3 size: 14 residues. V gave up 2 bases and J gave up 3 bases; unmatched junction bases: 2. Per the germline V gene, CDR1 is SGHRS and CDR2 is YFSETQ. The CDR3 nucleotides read TGCGCCAGCAGCTTACAGGGGGCTGACACTGAAGCTTTCTTT. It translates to CASSLQGADTEAFF.

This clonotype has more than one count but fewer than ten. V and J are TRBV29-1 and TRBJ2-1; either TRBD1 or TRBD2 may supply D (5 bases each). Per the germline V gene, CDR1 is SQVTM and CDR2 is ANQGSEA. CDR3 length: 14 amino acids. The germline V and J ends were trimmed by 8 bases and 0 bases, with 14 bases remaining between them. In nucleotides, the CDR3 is TGCAGCTTTGGGGACCCCAGCTCCTACAATGAGCAGTTCTTC. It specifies CSFGDPSSYNEQFF.

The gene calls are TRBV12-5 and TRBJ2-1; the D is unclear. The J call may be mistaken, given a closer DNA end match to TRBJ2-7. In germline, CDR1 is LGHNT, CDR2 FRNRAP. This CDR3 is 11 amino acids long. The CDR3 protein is CASGIGHEQYF. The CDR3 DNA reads TGTGCTAGTGGTATTGGGCACGAGCAGTACTTC.

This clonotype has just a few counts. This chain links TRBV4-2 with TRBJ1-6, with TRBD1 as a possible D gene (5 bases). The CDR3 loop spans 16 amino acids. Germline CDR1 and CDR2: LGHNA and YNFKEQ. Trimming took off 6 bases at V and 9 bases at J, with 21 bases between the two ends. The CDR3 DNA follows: TGTGCCAGCAGTACCTCCGGCCAGGGCAAGAGTTCACCCCTCCACTTT. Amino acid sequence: CASSTSGQGKSSPLHF.

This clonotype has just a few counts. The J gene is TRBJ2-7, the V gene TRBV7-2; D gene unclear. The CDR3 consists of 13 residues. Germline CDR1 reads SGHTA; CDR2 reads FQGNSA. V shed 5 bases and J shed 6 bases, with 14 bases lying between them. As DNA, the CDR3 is TGTGCCAGCAGCCCCCACCGACACTTCGAGCAGTACTTC. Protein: CASSPHRHFEQYF.

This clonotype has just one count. The CDR3 DNA is TGCAGTGCTCCTTCCTCGGGGAAGGTGAACACTGAAGCTTTCTTT. It codes for CSAPSSGKVNTEAFF. This chain joins TRBV20-1 and TRBJ1-1, with no clear D. Per the germline V gene, CDR1 is DFQATT and CDR2 is SNEGSKA (reference sequence). CDR3 size: 15 residues. Trimming took off 5 bases at V and 0 bases at J, with 16 bases between the two ends.

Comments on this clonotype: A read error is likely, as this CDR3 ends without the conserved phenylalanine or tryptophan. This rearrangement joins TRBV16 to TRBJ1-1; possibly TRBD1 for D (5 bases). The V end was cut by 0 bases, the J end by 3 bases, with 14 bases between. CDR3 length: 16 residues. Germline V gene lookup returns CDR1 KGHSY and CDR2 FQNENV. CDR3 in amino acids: CASSQSIGGWDTEAFV. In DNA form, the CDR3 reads TGTGCCAGCAGCCAATCGATCGGGGGTTGGGACACTGAAGCTTTCGTT.

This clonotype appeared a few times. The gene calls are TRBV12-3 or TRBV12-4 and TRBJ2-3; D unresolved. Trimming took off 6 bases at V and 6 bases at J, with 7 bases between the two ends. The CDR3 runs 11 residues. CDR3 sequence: CASSRWDTQYF. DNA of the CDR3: TGTGCCAGCAGCCGGTGGGATACGCAGTATTTT.

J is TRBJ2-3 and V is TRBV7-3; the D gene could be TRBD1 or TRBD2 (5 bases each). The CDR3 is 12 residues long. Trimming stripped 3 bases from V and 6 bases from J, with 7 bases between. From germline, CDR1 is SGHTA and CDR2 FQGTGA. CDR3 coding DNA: TGTGCCAGCAGCTTTCGGGACGATACGCAGTATTTT. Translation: CASSFRDDTQYF.

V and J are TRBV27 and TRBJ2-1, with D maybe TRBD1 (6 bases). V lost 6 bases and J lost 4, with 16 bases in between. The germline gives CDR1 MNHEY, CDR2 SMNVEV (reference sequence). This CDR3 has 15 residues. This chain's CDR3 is CASRRGSLLYNEQFF. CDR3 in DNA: TGTGCCAGCAGAAGGGGGTCCCTATTATACAATGAGCAGTTCTTC.

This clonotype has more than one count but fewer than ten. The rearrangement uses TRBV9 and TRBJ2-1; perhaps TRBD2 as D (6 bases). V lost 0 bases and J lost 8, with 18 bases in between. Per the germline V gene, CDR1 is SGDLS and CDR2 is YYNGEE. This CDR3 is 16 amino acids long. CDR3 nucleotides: TGTGCCAGCAGCGTAGCTAGGTGGGGGGATAGAGATGAGCAGTTCTTC. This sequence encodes CASSVARWGDRDEQFF. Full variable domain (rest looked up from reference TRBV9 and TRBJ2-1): DSGVTQTPKHLITATGQRVTLRCSPRSGDLSVYWYQQSLDQGLQFLIQYYNGEERAKGNILERFSAQQFPDLHSELNLSSLELGDSALYFCASSVARWGDRDEQFFGPGTRLTVL.

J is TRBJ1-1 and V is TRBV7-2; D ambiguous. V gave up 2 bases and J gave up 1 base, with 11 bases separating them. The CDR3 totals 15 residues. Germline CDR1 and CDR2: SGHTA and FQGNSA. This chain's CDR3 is CASSLHWGRNTEAFF. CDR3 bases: TGTGCCAGCAGCTTACACTGGGGTAGGAACACTGAAGCTTTCTTT.

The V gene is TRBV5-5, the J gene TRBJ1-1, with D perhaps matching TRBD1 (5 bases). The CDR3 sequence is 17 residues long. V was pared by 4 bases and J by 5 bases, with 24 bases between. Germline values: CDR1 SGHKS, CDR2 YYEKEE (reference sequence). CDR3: CASSPRRQGILGTEAFF. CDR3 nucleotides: TGTGCCAGCAGCCCGCGACGGCAGGGAATCTTGGGTACTGAAGCTTTCTTT. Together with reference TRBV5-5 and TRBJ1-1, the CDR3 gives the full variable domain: DAGVTQSPTHLIKTRGQQVTLRCSPISGHKSVSWYQQVLGQGPQFIFQYYEKEERGRGNFPDRFSARQFPNYSSELNVNALLLGDSALYLCASSPRRQGILGTEAFFGQGTRLTVV.

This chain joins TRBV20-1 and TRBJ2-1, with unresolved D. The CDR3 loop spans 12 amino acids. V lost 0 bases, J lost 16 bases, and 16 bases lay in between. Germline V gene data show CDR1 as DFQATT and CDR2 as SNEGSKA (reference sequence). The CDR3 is CSARDPPLRHFF. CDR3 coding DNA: TGCAGTGCTAGAGATCCCCCCCTGCGACACTTCTTC.